Shown below are 2 T cell receptor beta chains from a single sample sequenced in a study of blood T cells in healthy people across ages (dated by TCRdb to the mid-2010s). The protocol used for the library was 5' RACE. TCRdb lists the instrument as Illumina HiSeq 2500. A second PCR of about 7 to 12 cycles was performed with a sample-barcoded 5' primer and a J-beta primer mix. The public sequencing data were trimmed at Q25 with fastp and processed into clonotypes with MiXCR by TCRdb, which kept only in-frame beta chains. Rows with a matching CDR3 protein are joined into one entry that keeps the most common DNA and genes. The sample data list more than 750,000 distinct CDR3 sequences, and under 35% of these were observed just once. 10% of the sample rests with the top ten. The same data also contributed to another study, on T cells of mothers and their children.

Sequenced sample: blood. Source of these receptors: a woman aged 40 to 50 in good health.

As regards this clonotype: This could be a read error, since a much larger clone is one nucleotide away. The chain uses TRBV6-2 or TRBV6-3 and TRBJ2-1; D not certain. The CDR3 runs 12 residues. V was pared by 2 bases and J by 13 bases, with 12 bases between. Germline V lookup: CDR1 MNHEY, CDR2 SVGEGT. CDR3 protein: CASSYPQETQFF. The CDR3 coding sequence is TGTGCCAGCAGTTACCCACAAGAGACCCAGTTCTTC.

The gene calls are TRBV19 and TRBJ2-5; no reliable D call. TRBJ2-7 explains the end of the DNA better; the J call may be wrong. The CDR3 length is 12 residues. Germline V gene data show CDR1 as LNHDA and CDR2 as SQIVND (reference sequence). The CDR3 coding sequence is TGTGCCAGTAGGGGTTCTACCTACGAGCAGTACTTC. Translation gives CASRGSTYEQYF.